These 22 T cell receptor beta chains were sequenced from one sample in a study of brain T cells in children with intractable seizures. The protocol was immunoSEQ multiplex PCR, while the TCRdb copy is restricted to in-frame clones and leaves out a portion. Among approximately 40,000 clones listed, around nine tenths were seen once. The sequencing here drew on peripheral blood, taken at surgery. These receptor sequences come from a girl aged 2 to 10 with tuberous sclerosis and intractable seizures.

CDR3 DNA sequence: TGCAGTGCTAGTTCCGGGACAGGGATTTACGAGCAGTACGTC. Amino acids: CSASSGTGIYEQYV. This chain joins TRBV20-1 and TRBJ2-7, with 9 positions matching TRBD1. Germline trimming cut 3 bases from V and 4 bases from J; bases unmatched to any gene: 7. The CDR3 has 14 residues. CDR1 is DFQATT and CDR2 is SNEGSKA in the germline V gene (reference sequence).

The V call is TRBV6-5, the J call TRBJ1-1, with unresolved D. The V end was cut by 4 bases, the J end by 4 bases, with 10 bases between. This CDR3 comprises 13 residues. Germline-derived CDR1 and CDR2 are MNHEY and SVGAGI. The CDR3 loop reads CASSLRAGTEAFF. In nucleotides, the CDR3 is TGTGCCAGCAGTTTGAGGGCGGGCACTGAAGCTTTCTTT.

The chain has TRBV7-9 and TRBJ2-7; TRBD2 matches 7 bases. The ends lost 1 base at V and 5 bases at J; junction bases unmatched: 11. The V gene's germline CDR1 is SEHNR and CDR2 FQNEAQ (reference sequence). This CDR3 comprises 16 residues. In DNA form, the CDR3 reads TGTGCCAGCAGCTTAGTTATGGCGGGGGAGGGCAACGAGCAGTACGTC. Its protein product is CASSLVMAGEGNEQYV.

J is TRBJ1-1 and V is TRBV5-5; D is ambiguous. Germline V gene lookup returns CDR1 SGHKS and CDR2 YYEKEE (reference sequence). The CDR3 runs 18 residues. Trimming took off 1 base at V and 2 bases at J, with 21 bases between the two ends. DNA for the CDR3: TGTGCCAGCAGCTTGCTTAGGCAGTTTGACTATGCCAACACTGAAGCTTTCTTT. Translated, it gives CASSLLRQFDYANTEAFF.

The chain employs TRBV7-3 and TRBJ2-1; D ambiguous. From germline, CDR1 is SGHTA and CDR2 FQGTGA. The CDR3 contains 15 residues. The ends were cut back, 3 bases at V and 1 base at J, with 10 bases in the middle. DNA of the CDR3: TGTGCCAGCAGCTTGAACGGTGGTTCCTACAATGAGCAGTTCTTC. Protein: CASSLNGGSYNEQFF.

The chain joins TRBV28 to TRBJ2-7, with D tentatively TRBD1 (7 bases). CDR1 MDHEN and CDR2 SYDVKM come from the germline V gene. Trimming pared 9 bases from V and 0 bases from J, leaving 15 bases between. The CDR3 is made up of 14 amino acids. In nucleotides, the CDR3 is TGTGCCAGTAATCACAGGGGACTCTCCTACGAGCAGTACTTC. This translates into CASNHRGLSYEQYF.

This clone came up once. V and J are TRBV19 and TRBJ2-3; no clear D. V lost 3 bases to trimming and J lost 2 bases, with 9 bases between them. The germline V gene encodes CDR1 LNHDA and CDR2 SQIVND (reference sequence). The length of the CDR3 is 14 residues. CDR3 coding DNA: TGTGCCAGTAGTATTACTCCGTACACAGATACGCAGTATTTT. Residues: CASSITPYTDTQYF.

CDR3 region: CASSRQPNTEAFF. The CDR3 coding sequence is TGTGCCAGCAGCCGACAACCGAACACTGAAGCTTTCTTT. The V gene is TRBV5-5, the J gene TRBJ1-1; D is uncertain. The germline V gene encodes CDR1 SGHKS and CDR2 YYEKEE (reference sequence). This CDR3 region has 13 residues. The V end was cut by 4 bases, the J end by 1 base, with 8 bases between.

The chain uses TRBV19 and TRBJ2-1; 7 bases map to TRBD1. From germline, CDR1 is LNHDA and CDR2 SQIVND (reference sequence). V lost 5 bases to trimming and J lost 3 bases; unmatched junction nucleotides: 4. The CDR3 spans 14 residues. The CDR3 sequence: CASSPRQGYNEQFF. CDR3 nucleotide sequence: TGTGCCAGTAGTCCAAGACAGGGCTACAATGAGCAGTTCTTC.

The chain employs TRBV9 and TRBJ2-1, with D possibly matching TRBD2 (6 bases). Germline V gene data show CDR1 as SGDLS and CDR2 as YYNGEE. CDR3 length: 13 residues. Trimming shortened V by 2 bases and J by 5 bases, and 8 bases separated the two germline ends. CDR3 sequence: CASSVGGNNEQFF. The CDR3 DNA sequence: TGTGCCAGCAGCGTCGGGGGTAACAATGAGCAGTTCTTC.

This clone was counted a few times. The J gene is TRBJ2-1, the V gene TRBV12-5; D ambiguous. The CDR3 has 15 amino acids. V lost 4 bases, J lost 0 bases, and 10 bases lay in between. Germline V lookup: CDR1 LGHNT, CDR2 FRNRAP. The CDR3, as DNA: TGTGCTAGTGGTTCCCTTGGTGGCTCCTACAATGAGCAGTTCTTC. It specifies CASGSLGGSYNEQFF.

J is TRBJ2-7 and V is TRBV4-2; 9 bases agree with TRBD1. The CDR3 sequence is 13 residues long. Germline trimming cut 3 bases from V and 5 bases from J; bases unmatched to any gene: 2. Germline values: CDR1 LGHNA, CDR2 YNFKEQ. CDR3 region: CASSQRTGDEQYV. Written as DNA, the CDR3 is TGTGCCAGCAGCCAGAGGACAGGGGACGAGCAGTACGTC.

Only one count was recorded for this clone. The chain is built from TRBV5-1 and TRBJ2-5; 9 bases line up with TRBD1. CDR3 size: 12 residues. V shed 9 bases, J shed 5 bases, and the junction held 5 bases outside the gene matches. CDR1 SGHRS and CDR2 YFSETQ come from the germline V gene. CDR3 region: CATGDRGETQYF. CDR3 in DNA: TGCGCCACTGGCGACAGGGGGGAGACCCAGTACTTC.

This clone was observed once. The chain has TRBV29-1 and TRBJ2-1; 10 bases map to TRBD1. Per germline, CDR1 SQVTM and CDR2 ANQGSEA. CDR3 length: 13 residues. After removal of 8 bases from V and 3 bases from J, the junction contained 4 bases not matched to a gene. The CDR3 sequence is CSSGTGVYNEQFF. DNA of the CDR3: TGCAGCTCGGGGACAGGGGTCTACAATGAGCAGTTCTTC.

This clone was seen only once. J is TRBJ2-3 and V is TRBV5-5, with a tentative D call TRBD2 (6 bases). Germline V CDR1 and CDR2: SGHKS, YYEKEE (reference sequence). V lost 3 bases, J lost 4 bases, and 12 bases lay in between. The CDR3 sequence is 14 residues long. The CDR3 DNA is TGTGCCAGCAGCTCAGAATGGGGGGCAGATACGCAGTATTTT. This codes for CASSSEWGADTQYF.

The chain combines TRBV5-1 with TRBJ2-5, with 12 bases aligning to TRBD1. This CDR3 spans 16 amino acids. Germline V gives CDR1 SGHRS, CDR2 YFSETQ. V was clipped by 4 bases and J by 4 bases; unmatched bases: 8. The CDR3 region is CASSTGTGGFRETQYF. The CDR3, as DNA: TGCGCCAGCAGCACCGGGACAGGGGGCTTCCGAGAGACCCAGTACTTC.

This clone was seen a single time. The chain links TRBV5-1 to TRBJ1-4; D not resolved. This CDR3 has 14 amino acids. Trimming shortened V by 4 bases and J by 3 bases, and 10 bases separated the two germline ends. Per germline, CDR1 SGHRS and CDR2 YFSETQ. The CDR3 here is CASSPRWANEKLFF. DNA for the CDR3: TGCGCCAGCAGCCCGAGATGGGCTAATGAAAAACTGTTTTTT. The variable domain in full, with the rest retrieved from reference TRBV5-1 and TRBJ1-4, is KAGVTQTPRYLIKTRGQQVTLSCSPISGHRSVSWYQQTPGQGLQFLFEYFSETQRNKGNFPGRFSGRQFSNSRSEMNVSTLELGDSALYLCASSPRWANEKLFFGSGTQLSVL.

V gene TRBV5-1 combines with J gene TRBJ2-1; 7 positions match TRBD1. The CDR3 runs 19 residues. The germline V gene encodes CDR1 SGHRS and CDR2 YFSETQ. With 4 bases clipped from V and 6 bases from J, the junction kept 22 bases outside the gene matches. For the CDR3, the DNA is TGCGCCAGCAGCCCCGACAGGGTCACGCATTCGGGGCCCAGCAATGAGCAGTTCTTC. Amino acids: CASSPDRVTHSGPSNEQFF. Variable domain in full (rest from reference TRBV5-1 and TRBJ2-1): KAGVTQTPRYLIKTRGQQVTLSCSPISGHRSVSWYQQTPGQGLQFLFEYFSETQRNKGNFPGRFSGRQFSNSRSEMNVSTLELGDSALYLCASSPDRVTHSGPSNEQFFGPGTRLTVL.

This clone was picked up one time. CDR3 protein: CASSLWGVSSNEKLFF. The CDR3 coding sequence is TGTGCCAGCAGTTTATGGGGGGTCTCTTCTAATGAAAAACTGTTTTTT. V is TRBV27 and J is TRBJ1-4; D might be TRBD1 (5 bases). Trimming shortened V by 1 base and J by 3 bases, and 12 bases separated the two germline ends. The CDR3 sequence is 16 residues long. CDR1 and CDR2 (germline): MNHEY, SMNVEV (reference sequence).

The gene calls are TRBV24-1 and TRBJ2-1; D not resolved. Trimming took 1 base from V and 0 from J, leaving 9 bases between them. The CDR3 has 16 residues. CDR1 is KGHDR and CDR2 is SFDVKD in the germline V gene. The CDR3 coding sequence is TGTGCCACCAGTGATTTTAGACTGCACTCCTACAATGAGCAGTTCTTC. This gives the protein CATSDFRLHSYNEQFF.

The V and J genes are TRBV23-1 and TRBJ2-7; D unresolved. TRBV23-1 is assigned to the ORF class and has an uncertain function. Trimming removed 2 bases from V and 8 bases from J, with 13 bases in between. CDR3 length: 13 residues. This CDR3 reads CASSQKPSTKQYV. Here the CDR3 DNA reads TGCGCCAGCAGTCAAAAGCCCTCCACAAAGCAGTACGTC.

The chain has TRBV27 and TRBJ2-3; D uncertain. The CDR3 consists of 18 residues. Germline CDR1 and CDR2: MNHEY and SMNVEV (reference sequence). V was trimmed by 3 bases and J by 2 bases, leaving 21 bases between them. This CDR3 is CASSLSPVLFTFTDTQYF. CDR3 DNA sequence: TGTGCCAGCAGTTTGTCCCCGGTCCTTTTCACTTTCACAGATACGCAGTATTTT.